This T cell receptor beta chain comes out of a study of blood T cell repertoires in COVID-19. At the level of the study: Acute and convalescent COVID-19 specimens originated in the United States, Italy and Spain. Nucleic acid was either cDNA or gDNA, and it came from T cells, B-cell-depleted T cells, or PBMCs.

Profiling relied on immunoSEQ multiplex PCR, and the TCRdb table lists in-frame clones only, not all of them. Of around 250,000 clones detected, just under 85% appear once; the ten largest clones hold under 2%. The TCR comes from a woman older than 75 with acute or convalescent COVID-19. The sequenced sample consisted of peripheral blood.

The CDR3 region is CASSLAAGAPNYGYTF. CDR3 sequence (DNA): TGCGCCAGCAGCTTGGCGGCAGGGGCCCCTAACTATGGCTACACCTTC. The chain recombines TRBV5-1 with TRBJ1-2; perhaps TRBD1 as D (6 bases). Germline V gives CDR1 SGHRS, CDR2 YFSETQ. CDR3 size: 16 residues. Trimming removed 0 bases from V and 0 bases from J, with 12 bases in between.